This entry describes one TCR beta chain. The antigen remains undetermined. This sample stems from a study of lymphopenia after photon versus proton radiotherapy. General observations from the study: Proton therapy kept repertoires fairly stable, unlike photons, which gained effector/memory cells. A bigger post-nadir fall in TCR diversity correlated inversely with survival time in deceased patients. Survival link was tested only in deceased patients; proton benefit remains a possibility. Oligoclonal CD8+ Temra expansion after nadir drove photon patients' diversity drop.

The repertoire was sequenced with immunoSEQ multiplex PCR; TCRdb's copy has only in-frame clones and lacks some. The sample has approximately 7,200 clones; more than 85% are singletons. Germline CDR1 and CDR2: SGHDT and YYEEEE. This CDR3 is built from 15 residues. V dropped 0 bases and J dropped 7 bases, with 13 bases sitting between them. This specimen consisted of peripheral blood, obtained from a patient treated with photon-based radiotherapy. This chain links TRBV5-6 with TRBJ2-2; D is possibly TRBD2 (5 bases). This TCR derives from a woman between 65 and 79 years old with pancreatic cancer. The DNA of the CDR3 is TGTGCCAGCAGCTTGGGAAGGGAGTCTCACGGGGAGCTGTTTTTT. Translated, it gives CASSLGRESHGELFF.